This TCR beta chain appears in the sequencing data of a study of cytomegalovirus exposure and HLA in healthy donors. Study conclusions and caveats: On later analysis, the bulk of CMV-associated TCR beta chains appeared to be HLA-restricted. There were several of the most significant clusters that appeared linked to common viral pathogens in a later analysis. Later analysis associated a missense DCLRE1C variant with TCR beta V- and J-gene trimming.

Concerning this clone itself: Its antigen is unknown.

PCR primers comprised 60 Vbeta and 13 Jbeta primers. Assay used: immunoSEQ multiplex PCR; TCRdb lists only in-frame clones, some missing. The top ten hold under 2% of the sample, which has about 98,000 clones, approximately 79% seen once. This sequence originates from a male donor in good health and CMV-seronegative. Sample: PBMCs.

In DNA form, the CDR3 reads TGTGCCAGCAGCCGGGATCGGGCGGGGGCCAAAAACATTCAGTACTTC. As protein: CASSRDRAGAKNIQYF. The rearrangement uses TRBV7-8 and TRBJ2-4; D is possibly TRBD2 (6 bases). V gave up 5 bases and J gave up 1 base, with 15 bases separating them. The CDR3 contains 16 residues. Germline assignment: CDR1 SGHVS and CDR2 FQNEAQ.